Listed below are T cell receptor beta chains from one sample, sequenced in a study of T cells expressing NK-cell markers. For each CDR3 protein, TCRdb gives one entry from its re-call of the 5' RACE reads, without DNA. In all, the sample yields approximately 380,000 distinct CDR3 sequences. Sequenced sample: blood T cells: a sorted CD56 or NKG2C T cell subset, CD4+ or CD8+ T cells, or bulk PBMC T cells (not recorded which). The receptors come from a man aged 18-70 years in good health. The CDR3 runs from the conserved cysteine through the conserved F or W.

V,J,CDR3
TRBV20-1,TRBJ1-5,CSASRRQGAGNQPQHF
TRBV28,TRBJ1-5,CASSEYSGYKHQPQHF
TRBV5-4,TRBJ1-1,CASSLLDRGLTEAFF
TRBV7-9,TRBJ1-1,CASSLEGAKNTEAFF
TRBV12-3/TRBV12-4,TRBJ2-5,CASSPSRKETQYF
TRBV4-2,TRBJ2-7,CASSQDARQGSSYEQYF
TRBV7-2,TRBJ2-4,CASSLEPISIQYF
TRBV2,TRBJ2-7,CASSGVLAGEQYF
TRBV27,TRBJ1-2,CASGRSHYGYTF
TRBV15,TRBJ2-5,CATSRVGLRETQYF
TRBV20-1,TRBJ2-5,CSAISQGDQETQYF
TRBV25-1,TRBJ2-3,CASSELGGGPRTDTQYF
TRBV12-5,TRBJ1-1,CASGYLSNTEAFF
TRBV6-1,TRBJ1-1,CASRGRVAMNTEAFF
TRBV9,TRBJ1-2,CASSPPGQGRYYGYTF
TRBV7-9,TRBJ2-7,CASTTGSPGEQYF
TRBV6-1,TRBJ2-5,CASSAAWGSLQETQYF
TRBV7-2,TRBJ2-1,CASSSRTSGGKNEQFF
TRBV15,TRBJ2-1,CATSRERGGIYNEQFF
TRBV28,TRBJ2-5,CASSSSPRSSQYF
TRBV15,TRBJ2-2,CATSPRLARNTGELFF
TRBV7-9,TRBJ2-2,CASSLEESYRELFF
TRBV10-3,TRBJ2-3,CAISDARTANTQYF
TRBV24-1,TRBJ2-7,CATSDFRQGWLVCEQYF
TRBV29-1,TRBJ2-1,CSVEDASYVDRYNEQFF
TRBV28,TRBJ1-2,CASKGSGLYGYTF
TRBV19,TRBJ1-1,CASMGRTEAFF
TRBV6-5,TRBJ1-1,CASLRGDRANTEAFF
TRBV12-3/TRBV12-4,TRBJ2-3,CASSLTGLAGGVTQYF